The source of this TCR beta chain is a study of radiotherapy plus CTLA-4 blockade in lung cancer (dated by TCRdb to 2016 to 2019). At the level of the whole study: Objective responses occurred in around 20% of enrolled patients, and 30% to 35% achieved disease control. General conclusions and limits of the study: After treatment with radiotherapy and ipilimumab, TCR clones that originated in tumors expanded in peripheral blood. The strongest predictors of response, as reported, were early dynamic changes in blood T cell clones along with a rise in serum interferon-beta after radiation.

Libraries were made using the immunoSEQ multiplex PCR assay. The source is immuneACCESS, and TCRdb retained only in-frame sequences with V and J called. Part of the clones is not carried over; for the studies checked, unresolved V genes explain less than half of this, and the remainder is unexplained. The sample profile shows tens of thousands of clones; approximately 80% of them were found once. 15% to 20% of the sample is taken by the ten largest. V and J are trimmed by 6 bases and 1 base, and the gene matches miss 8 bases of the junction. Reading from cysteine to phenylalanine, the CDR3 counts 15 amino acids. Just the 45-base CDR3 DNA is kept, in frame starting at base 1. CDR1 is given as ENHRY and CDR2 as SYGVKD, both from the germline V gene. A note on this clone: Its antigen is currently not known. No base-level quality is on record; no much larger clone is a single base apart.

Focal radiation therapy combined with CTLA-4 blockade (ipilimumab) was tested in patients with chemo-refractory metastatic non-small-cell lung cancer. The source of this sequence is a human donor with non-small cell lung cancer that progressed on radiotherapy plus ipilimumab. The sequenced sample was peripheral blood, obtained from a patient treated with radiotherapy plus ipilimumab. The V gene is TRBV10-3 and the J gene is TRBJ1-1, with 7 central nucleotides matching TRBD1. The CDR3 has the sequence CAIRDRTGPNTEAFF. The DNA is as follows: TGTGCCATCAGAGACCGGACAGGCCCGAACACTGAAGCTTTCTTT.